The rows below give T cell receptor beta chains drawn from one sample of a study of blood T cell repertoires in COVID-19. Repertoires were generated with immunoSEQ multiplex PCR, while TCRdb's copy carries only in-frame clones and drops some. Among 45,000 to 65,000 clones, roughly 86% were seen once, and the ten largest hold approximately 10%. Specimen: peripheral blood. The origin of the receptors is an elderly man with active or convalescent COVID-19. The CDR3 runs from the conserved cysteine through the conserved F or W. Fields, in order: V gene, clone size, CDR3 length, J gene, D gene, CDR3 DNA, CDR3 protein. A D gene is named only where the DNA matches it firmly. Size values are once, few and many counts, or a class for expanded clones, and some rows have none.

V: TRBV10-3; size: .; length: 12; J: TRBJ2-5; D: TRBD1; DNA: TGTGCCATCAAGGGGGCGGAGGAGACCCAGTACTTC; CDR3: CAIKGAEETQYF
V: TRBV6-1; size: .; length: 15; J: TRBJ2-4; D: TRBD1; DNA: TGTGCCAGCAGTGAGCCGGGACAGGGGGCCAGGGATCAGTACTTC; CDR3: CASSEPGQGARDQYF
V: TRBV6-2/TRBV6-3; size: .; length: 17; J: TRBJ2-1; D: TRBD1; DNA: TGTGCCAGCAGTTCCGCCGAGGGACAGGGGGTCAGGAATGAGCAGTTCTTC; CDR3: CASSSAEGQGVRNEQFF
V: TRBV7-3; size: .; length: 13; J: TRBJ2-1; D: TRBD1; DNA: TGTGCCAGCAGCGAAGGACAGGGCAATGAGCAGTTCTTC; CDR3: CASSEGQGNEQFF
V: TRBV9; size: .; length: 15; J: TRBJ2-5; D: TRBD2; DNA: TGTGCCAGCAGCGCCCTCTCTGGGCGGGGGGACCCTCAGTACTTC; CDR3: CASSALSGRGDPQYF
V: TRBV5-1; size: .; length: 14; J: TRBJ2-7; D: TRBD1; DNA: TGCGCCAGCAGCACGGACAGGGAAGCCTACGAGCAGTACTTC; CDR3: CASSTDREAYEQYF
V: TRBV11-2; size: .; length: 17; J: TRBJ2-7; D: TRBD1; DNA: TGTGCCAGCAGCTTAGCCCCACTCGGGACAGCCTATGGCGAGCAGTACTTC; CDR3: CASSLAPLGTAYGEQYF
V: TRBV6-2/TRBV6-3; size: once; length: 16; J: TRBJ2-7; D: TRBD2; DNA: TGTGCCAGCAGTTACCTATCGGGACTAGCGGGGGGCGAGCAGTACTTC; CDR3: CASSYLSGLAGGEQYF
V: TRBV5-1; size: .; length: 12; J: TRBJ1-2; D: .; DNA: TGCGCCAGCAGCTCCACAGGGTATGGCTACACCTTC; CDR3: CASSSTGYGYTF
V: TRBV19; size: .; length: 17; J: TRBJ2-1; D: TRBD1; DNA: TGTGCCAGCCAATCCGGGACAGGGGACGCCCGGGGGCATGAGCAGTTCTTC; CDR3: CASQSGTGDARGHEQFF
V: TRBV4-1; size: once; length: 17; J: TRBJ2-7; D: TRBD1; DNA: TGCGCCAGCAGCCAGGATACTTCCGGGACAGGGTCATACGAGCAGTACTTC; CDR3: CASSQDTSGTGSYEQYF
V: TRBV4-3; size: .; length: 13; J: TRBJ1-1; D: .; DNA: TGCGCCAGCAGCCAAGACCTAAACACTGAAGCTTTCTTT; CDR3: CASSQDLNTEAFF
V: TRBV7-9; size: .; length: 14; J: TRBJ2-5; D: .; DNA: TGTGCCAGCAGCTTAGCATCTAGCGTCCAGACCCAGTACTTC; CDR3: CASSLASSVQTQYF
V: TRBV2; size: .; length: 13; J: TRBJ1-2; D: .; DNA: TGTGCCAGCATCGTTAGGGGAAACTATGGCTACACCTTC; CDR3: CASIVRGNYGYTF
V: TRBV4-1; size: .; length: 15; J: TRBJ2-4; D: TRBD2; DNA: TGCGCCAGCAGCCTCCGACTAGCGGCTACGGACATTCAGTACTTC; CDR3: CASSLRLAATDIQYF
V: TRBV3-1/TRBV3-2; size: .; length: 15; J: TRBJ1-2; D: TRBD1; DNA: TGTGCCAGCAGATCCATGACAGGGGGCGTCTATGGCTACACCTTC; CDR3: CASRSMTGGVYGYTF
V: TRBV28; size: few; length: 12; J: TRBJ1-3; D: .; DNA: TGTGCCAGCACCCCCTTTGGAAACACCATATATTTT; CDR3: CASTPFGNTIYF
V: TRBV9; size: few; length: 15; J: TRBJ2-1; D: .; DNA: TGTGCCAGCAGCGTAGGGGTACGAGGGAACAATGAGCAGTTCTTC; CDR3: CASSVGVRGNNEQFF
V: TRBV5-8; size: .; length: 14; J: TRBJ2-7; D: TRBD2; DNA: TGTGCCAGCACCCAAATAGCGGGAAACTACGAGCAGTACTTC; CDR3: CASTQIAGNYEQYF
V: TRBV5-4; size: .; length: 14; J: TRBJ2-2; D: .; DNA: TGTGCCAGCTCAGGGTTTCGCGACACCGGGGAGCTGTTTTTT; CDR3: CASSGFRDTGELFF
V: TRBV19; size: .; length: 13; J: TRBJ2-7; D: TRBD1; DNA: TGTGCCAGTAGTATCGACAGGGGCTACGAGCAGTACTTC; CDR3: CASSIDRGYEQYF
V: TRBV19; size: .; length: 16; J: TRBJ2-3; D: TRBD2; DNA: TGTGCCAGTAGTATTTCTGCAGCGGGAGACACAGATACGCAGTATTTT; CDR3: CASSISAAGDTDTQYF
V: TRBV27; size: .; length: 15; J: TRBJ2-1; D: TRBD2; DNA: TGTGCCAGCAGACGCGGGGGGGCCTCCTACAATGAGCAGTTCTTC; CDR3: CASRRGGASYNEQFF
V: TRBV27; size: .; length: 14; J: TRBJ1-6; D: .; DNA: TGTGCCAGCAGTCCGCCCGGGTGGGATTCACCCCTCCACTTT; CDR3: CASSPPGWDSPLHF
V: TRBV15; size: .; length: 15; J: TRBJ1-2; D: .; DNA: TGTGCCACCAGCAGAGATTTTGGCTCTTTCTATGGCTACACCTTC; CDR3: CATSRDFGSFYGYTF
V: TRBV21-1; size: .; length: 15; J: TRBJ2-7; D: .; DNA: TGTGCCACCAGGAGGGGGGGGCAGCCCTCCTACGAGCAGTACTTC; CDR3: CATRRGGQPSYEQYF
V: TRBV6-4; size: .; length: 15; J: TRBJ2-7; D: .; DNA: TGTGCCAGCAGTCCCGTCCAGGGATGGTTAAGCGAGCAGTACTTC; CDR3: CASSPVQGWLSEQYF
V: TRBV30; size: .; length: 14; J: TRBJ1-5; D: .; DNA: TGTGCCTGGAGCGTCGACAGACATAATCAGCCCCAGCATTTT; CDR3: CAWSVDRHNQPQHF
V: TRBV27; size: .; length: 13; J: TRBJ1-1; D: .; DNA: TGTGCCAGCAGTTTAGAAGGGGGAACTGAAGCTTTCTTT; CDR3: CASSLEGGTEAFF
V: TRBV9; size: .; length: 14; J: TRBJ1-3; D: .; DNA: TGTGCCAGCAGCGAAACAGGGTCCGGAAACACCATATATTTT; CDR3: CASSETGSGNTIYF
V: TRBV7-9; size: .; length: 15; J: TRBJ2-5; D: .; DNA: TGTGCCAGCAGGAAGCGGGCCACGGTGGGGGAGACCCAGTACTTC; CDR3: CASRKRATVGETQYF
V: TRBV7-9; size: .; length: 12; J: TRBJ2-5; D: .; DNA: TGTGCCAGCAGCCGGTTTAAGGAGACCCAGTACTTC; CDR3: CASSRFKETQYF
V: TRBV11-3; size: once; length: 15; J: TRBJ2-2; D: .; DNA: TGTGCCAGCAGCGGACCCGGGGGAAACACCGGGGAGCTGTTTTTT; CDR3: CASSGPGGNTGELFF
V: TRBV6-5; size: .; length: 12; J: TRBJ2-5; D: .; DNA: TGTGCCAGCAATAGGGGGTCTGGGACCCAGTACTTC; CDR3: CASNRGSGTQYF
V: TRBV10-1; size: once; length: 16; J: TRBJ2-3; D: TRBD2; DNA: TGCGCCAGCAGTCAGACTAGCGGGAGAGCTACAGATACGCAGTATTTT; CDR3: CASSQTSGRATDTQYF
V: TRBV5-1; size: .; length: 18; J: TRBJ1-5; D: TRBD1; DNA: TGCGCCAGCAGCTTGGGGGGGGCCGGGACAGGGGGCCGGCAGCCCCAGCATTTT; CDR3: CASSLGGAGTGGRQPQHF